This T cell receptor (beta chain) was sequenced for a study of cytomegalovirus exposure and HLA in healthy donors. Study-level findings and limits: The authors enumerated 150 to 200 TCR beta chains as linked to cytomegalovirus. A later look showed TCR association rates differing by HLA locus, highest for DRB1 and lowest for HLA-C. What a later analysis reportedly showed was that an Asian-associated ancestry cluster had fewer N-insertions than the 666-donor mean. The study found most TCR sequences rare, yet found some public TCRs in many donors.

Germline CDR1 MDHEN, CDR2 SYDVKM. V dropped 6 bases and J dropped 2; count of bases not matched to a gene: 4. The CDR3 contains 15 residues. Primers for the PCR totalled 60 Vbeta and 13 Jbeta. Profiling relied on immunoSEQ multiplex PCR, and the TCRdb table lists in-frame clones only, not all of them. The sample gives more than 150,000 clones, 65% to 85% of which show up once; around 1.4% is in the top ten. A remark on this clone: Its antigen is undetermined.

Sequences were obtained from PBMCs. This TCR was recovered from a girl between 10 and 17 years old in good health and CMV-seropositive. V is TRBV28 and J is TRBJ2-1, with TRBD1 matching over 10 bases. The CDR3 nucleotides read TGTGCCAGCAGCTTTGGACAGGGGGCCTACAATGAGCAGTTCTTC. It translates to CASSFGQGAYNEQFF.